This T cell receptor (beta chain) comes out of a study of regulatory T cells in long-lasting Graves disease. Study-wide results and limits: Less diverse TCR repertoires were seen in persistent Graves' patients than in newly diagnosed ones. In persistent patients, shared public clonotypes (2,741) outnumbered those in new patients (about 970).

A word on this clonotype: The antigen remains undetermined.

TCRdb re-analysed the reads in MiXCR, keeping a single row per CDR3 protein. The sample has over 850 distinct CDR3 sequences; roughly 87% are singletons. After RNA was extracted from PBMCs, the TCR library was made from it. Graves' disease diagnoses used American Thyroid Association guidelines. After removal of 3 bases from V and 1 base from J, the junction contained 2 bases not matched to a gene. Per the germline V gene, CDR1 is MNHEY and CDR2 is SMNVEV (reference sequence). This CDR3 comprises 15 residues. The specimen was peripheral blood mononuclear cells (PBMCs), collected with antithyroid drug treatment, in newly diagnosed or persistent Graves disease (not recorded which). The origin of this receptor is a man aged 25-45 years with Graves disease. V usage is TRBV27 and J usage is TRBJ2-2; 7 nucleotides agree with TRBD2. The DNA for the CDR3 is TGTGCCAGCAGTTTCGCGGGGGTGAACACCGGGGAGCTGTTTTTT. This translates into CASSFAGVNTGELFF.